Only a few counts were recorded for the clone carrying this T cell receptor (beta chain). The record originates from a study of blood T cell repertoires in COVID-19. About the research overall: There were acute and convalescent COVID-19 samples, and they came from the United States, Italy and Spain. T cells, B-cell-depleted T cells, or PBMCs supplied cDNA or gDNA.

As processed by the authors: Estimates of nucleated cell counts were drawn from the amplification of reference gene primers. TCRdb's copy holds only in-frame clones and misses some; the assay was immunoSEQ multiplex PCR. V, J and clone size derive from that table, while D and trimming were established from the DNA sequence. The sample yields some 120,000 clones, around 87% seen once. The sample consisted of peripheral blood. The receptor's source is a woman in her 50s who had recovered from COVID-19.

The CDR3 region has the DNA TGCGCCAGCAGCTACGGACAGAGCTATGGCTACACCTTC. It encodes CASSYGQSYGYTF. The chain joins TRBV5-1 to TRBJ1-2; weak D call: TRBD1 (6 bases). CDR1 and CDR2 (germline): SGHRS, YFSETQ. Trimming cost V 3 bases and J 4 bases, with 10 bases left between them. The CDR3 consists of 13 residues.